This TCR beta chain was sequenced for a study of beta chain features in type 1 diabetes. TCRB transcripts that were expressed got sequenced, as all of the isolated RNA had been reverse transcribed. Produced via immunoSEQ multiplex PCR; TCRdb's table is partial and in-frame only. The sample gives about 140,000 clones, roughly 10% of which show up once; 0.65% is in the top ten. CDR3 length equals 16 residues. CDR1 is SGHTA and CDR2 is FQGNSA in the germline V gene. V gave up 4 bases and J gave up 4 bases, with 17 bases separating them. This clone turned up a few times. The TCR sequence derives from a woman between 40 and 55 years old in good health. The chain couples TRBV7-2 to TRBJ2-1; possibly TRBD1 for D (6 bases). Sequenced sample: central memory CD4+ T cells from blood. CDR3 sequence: CASSSPAGQTYNEQFF. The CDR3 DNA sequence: TGTGCCAGCAGCTCCCCCGCTGGACAGACTTACAATGAGCAGTTCTTC.